Listed here are 31 T cell receptor beta chains from one sample, sequenced in a study of CD8+ T cells in alopecia areata listed by TCRdb under 2018. The time point label, read with the paper, signifies: 4 weeks on oral tofacitinib. The meaning of the sample's treatment or condition label: oral pan-JAK inhibitor, 5-10 mg twice daily. To prepare the library, the immunoSEQ multiplex PCR assay was applied. To provide template for TCR sequencing, every sample had RNA extracted and reverse transcribed into cDNA. The table was pulled from immuneACCESS by TCRdb, which kept in-frame rearrangements only. Such tables lose some clones; where checked, under half of the loss comes from unresolved V genes, and the rest has no known cause. For this sample the table gives roughly 200,000 clones, of which 50% to 60% were detected only once. Roughly 3.3% of the sample is taken by the ten largest. The sequenced sample was CD4+ T cells sorted from blood, obtained at week 4, from a patient treated with tofacitinib. The receptors shown here come from a human donor with alopecia areata.

This clone has more than one count but fewer than ten. This CDR3 is CASSPPGGLRYEQYF. CDR3 DNA sequence: TGTGCCAGCAGTCCCCCTGGGGGGCTGAGGTACGAGCAGTACTTC. V gene TRBV28 combines with J gene TRBJ2-7, with D perhaps TRBD1 or TRBD2 (6 bases each). This CDR3 region has 15 residues. V was pared by 5 bases and J by 4 bases, with 18 bases between. CDR1 and CDR2 from the germline V gene are MDHEN and SYDVKM. Full variable domain (rest looked up from reference TRBV28 and TRBJ2-7): DVKVTQSSRYLVKRTGEKVFLECVQDMDHENMFWYRQDPGLGLRLIYFSYDVKMKEKGDIPEGYSVSREKKERFSLILESASTNQTSMYLCASSPPGGLRYEQYFGPGTRLTVT.

The chain joins TRBV15 to TRBJ2-2; D is unresolved. Germline V gives CDR1 LNHNV, CDR2 YYDKDF (reference sequence). The CDR3 runs 17 residues. Deletions cut 1 base from V and 5 bases from J, with 17 bases between. In nucleotides, the CDR3 is TGTGCCACCAGCAGAGTAGTCATCGGGTTGGGGACCGGGGAGCTGTTTTTT. The encoded protein is CATSRVVIGLGTGELFF.

The J gene is TRBJ2-5, the V gene TRBV29-1, with D tentatively TRBD1 or TRBD2 (5 bases each). The CDR3 contains 14 residues. V lost 7 bases and J lost 1, with 16 bases in between. Germline V gives CDR1 SQVTM, CDR2 ANQGSEA. CDR3 amino acids: CSGCPVGTQETQYF. The CDR3 coding sequence is TGCAGCGGATGCCCCGTGGGGACCCAAGAGACCCAGTACTTC.

V gene TRBV7-2 combines with J gene TRBJ2-7, with D perhaps TRBD1 (5 bases). Trimming removed 1 base from V and 6 bases from J, with 10 bases in between. This CDR3 contains 13 residues. The germline V gene has CDR1 SGHTA and CDR2 FQGNSA. The DNA of the CDR3 is TGTGCCAGCAGCTTAGTGAGCACAGGCGAGCAGTACTTC. Its translation: CASSLVSTGEQYF.

This clone was counted once. The chain uses TRBV6-1 and TRBJ2-6, with D perhaps TRBD2 (5 bases). The germline CDR1 and CDR2 sequences are MNHNS and SASEGT. Deletions cut 3 bases from V and 13 bases from J, with 19 bases between. The CDR3 is 15 amino acids. The CDR3 coding sequence is TGTGCCAGCAGTGAGTTCGGGGATACCCAAAGTGTCCTGACTTTC. Its protein is CASSEFGDTQSVLTF.

The V and J genes are TRBV11-2 and TRBJ2-7, with 8 bases fitting TRBD1. From germline, CDR1 is SGHAT and CDR2 FQNNGV. Losses at the gene ends were 4 bases for V and 2 bases for J; bases not matched to a gene: 4. The CDR3 loop spans 14 amino acids. DNA for the CDR3: TGTGCCAGCAGCTCAGGGGGCAGGGCCTACGAGCAGTACTTC. Amino acids: CASSSGGRAYEQYF.

In this sample, this clone turned up a few times. The chain is built from TRBV2 and TRBJ1-6; D ambiguous. The CDR3 runs 18 residues. Germline V gene data show CDR1 as SNHLY and CDR2 as FYNNEI. V was trimmed by 1 base and J by 7 bases, leaving 20 bases between them. CDR3 DNA sequence: TGTGCCAGCAGTGAAGGCCTGGGTGCGAGGGATAGGAATTCACCCCTCCACTTT. Translating gives CASSEGLGARDRNSPLHF.

This clone appeared a single time. This sequence joins TRBV30 and TRBJ2-5, with 7 bases fitting TRBD2. The CDR3 is 12 amino acids. Germline V gene sequence: CDR1 GTSNPN, CDR2 SVGIG (reference sequence). J lost 4 bases, V lost 4 bases, and 3 bases had no gene match. The chain's CDR3 is CAWKGEGETQYF. The CDR3 nucleotides read TGTGCCTGGAAAGGGGAGGGAGAGACCCAGTACTTC.

V is TRBV10-3 and J is TRBJ1-2; D might be TRBD1 (5 bases). Germline loops: CDR1 ENHRY, CDR2 SYGVKD. Trimming removed 0 bases from V and 2 bases from J, with 10 bases in between. The CDR3 extends over 15 amino acids. CDR3 DNA sequence: TGTGCCATCAGTGAGTCAACAGGCAAAAACTATGGCTACACCTTC. Translating gives CAISESTGKNYGYTF.

This clone occurred a few times. The chain recombines TRBV10-3 with TRBJ1-1; D possibly corresponds to TRBD1 (5 bases). There are 15 residues in the CDR3. Germline V gives CDR1 ENHRY, CDR2 SYGVKD. Trimming stripped 8 bases from V and 0 bases from J, with 16 bases between. CDR3 loop: CAIAGEVDLNTEAFF. The CDR3 DNA reads as TGTGCCATCGCGGGGGAAGTGGATTTGAACACTGAAGCTTTCTTT.

The genes are TRBV7-2 and TRBJ2-5; no firm D call. The germline V gene has CDR1 SGHTA and CDR2 FQGNSA. The CDR3 runs 11 residues. Trimming stripped 5 bases from V and 2 bases from J, with 3 bases between. CDR3 nucleotide sequence: TGTGCCAGCAGCGAGCAAGAGACCCAGTACTTC. It codes for CASSEQETQYF.

The count of this clone is one. The CDR3 DNA reads as TGTGCCTGGAGGCCGAGGGACAGATTTAAAGATGGCTACACCTTC. It translates to CAWRPRDRFKDGYTF. The genes are TRBV30 and TRBJ1-2; TRBD1 agrees at 7 bases. Germline V gene lookup returns CDR1 GTSNPN and CDR2 SVGIG (reference sequence). The CDR3 runs to 15 residues. V lost 3 bases to trimming and J lost 6 bases; unmatched junction nucleotides: 13.

The chain employs TRBV7-9 and TRBJ2-7; TRBD1 is a possible D gene (5 bases). The ends were cut back, 7 bases at V and 6 bases at J, with 13 bases in the middle. Per the germline V gene, CDR1 is SEHNR and CDR2 is FQNEAQ (reference sequence). This CDR3 is 12 amino acids long. Here the CDR3 reads CASNPQRGEQYF. The DNA for the CDR3 is TGTGCCAGCAACCCACAAAGGGGCGAGCAGTACTTC.

This chain connects TRBV7-6 to TRBJ1-6; D is undetermined. Germline V gene data show CDR1 as SGHVS and CDR2 as FNYEAQ. The CDR3 extends over 17 amino acids. Trimming pared 1 base from V and 6 bases from J, leaving 16 bases between. The CDR3 loop is CASSLGAGPLTNSPLHF. The DNA for the CDR3 is TGTGCCAGCAGCTTAGGGGCTGGGCCCCTTACTAATTCACCCCTCCACTTT.

This chain connects TRBV30 to TRBJ1-5; a weak D match, TRBD1 (5 bases). The CDR3 extends over 14 amino acids. V lost 2 bases, J lost 0 bases, and 8 bases lay in between. Germline loops: CDR1 GTSNPN, CDR2 SVGIG (reference sequence). The CDR3 coding sequence is TGTGCCTGGAGTAGGGGAAATAGCAATCAGCCCCAGCATTTT. Its translation: CAWSRGNSNQPQHF.

The J gene is TRBJ2-7, the V gene TRBV4-3; 7 positions match TRBD2. CDR1 and CDR2 (germline): LGHNA, YSLEER. Losses at the gene ends were 1 base for V and 2 bases for J; bases not matched to a gene: 11. The CDR3 consists of 17 residues. The chain's CDR3 is CASSQGAGLADTYEQYF. CDR3 coding DNA: TGCGCCAGCAGCCAAGGAGCGGGGCTAGCGGATACCTACGAGCAGTACTTC.

CDR3 amino acids: CAWSNQPYEQYF. In nucleotides, the CDR3 is TGTGCCTGGAGTAATCAGCCCTACGAGCAGTACTTC. The genes are TRBV30 and TRBJ2-7; D is unresolved. Trimming removed 2 bases from V and 2 bases from J, with 7 bases in between. Per the germline V gene, CDR1 is GTSNPN and CDR2 is SVGIG (reference sequence). The CDR3 sequence is 12 residues long.

J is TRBJ1-2 and V is TRBV7-2; D is possibly TRBD1 (5 bases). CDR1 is SGHTA, CDR2 FQGNSA, per germline. Trimming left V 5 bases short and J 4 bases short, with 17 bases between. The CDR3 is 15 amino acids. CDR3 DNA: TGTGCCAGCAGCGCTCAGGGCACCCAACGCTATGGCTACACCTTC. Translated: CASSAQGTQRYGYTF.

The rearrangement joins TRBV28 to TRBJ2-1; 14 bases align to TRBD2. This CDR3 has 13 amino acids. Germline V gene lookup returns CDR1 MDHEN and CDR2 SYDVKM. V shed 5 bases and J 10 bases; nucleotides not matched to a gene: 1. As DNA, the CDR3 is TGTGCCAGCAGTGGACTAGCGGGGGGCGAGCAGTTCTTC. It encodes CASSGLAGGEQFF.

The genes are TRBV29-1 and TRBJ1-3; D may be TRBD1 (5 bases). This CDR3 is 14 amino acids long. In germline, CDR1 is SQVTM, CDR2 ANQGSEA. The V gene lost 2 bases and the J gene lost 3 bases, with 11 bases spanning the gap. This chain's CDR3 is CSVERRERGNTIYF. The CDR3 nucleotides are TGCAGCGTTGAACGCAGGGAACGTGGAAACACCATATATTTT.

For the CDR3, the DNA is TGCGCCAGCAGCCCCCCCGGACAGGGCTACGAGCAGTACTTC. Translated, it gives CASSPPGQGYEQYF. The chain links TRBV5-1 to TRBJ2-7; 8 bases line up with TRBD1. The ends lost 4 bases at V and 3 bases at J; junction bases unmatched: 6. This CDR3 is built from 14 residues. In germline, CDR1 is SGHRS, CDR2 YFSETQ.

Many counts were recorded for this clone. The chain couples TRBV28 to TRBJ1-3; D may be TRBD1 (5 bases). The germline gives CDR1 MDHEN, CDR2 SYDVKM. V was cut by 3 bases and J by 4 bases, with 13 bases left in between. CDR3 size: 15 residues. CDR3 nucleotides: TGTGCCAGCAGTTTTCATCGGGGCGGGGGAAACACCATATATTTT. Amino acids: CASSFHRGGGNTIYF.

This chain links TRBV7-9 with TRBJ1-2; no clear D gene. CDR1 SEHNR and CDR2 FQNEAQ come from the germline V gene (reference sequence). The V end was cut by 5 bases, the J end by 7 bases, with 8 bases between. CDR3 size: 11 residues. The CDR3 here is CASSPSFGYTF. The CDR3 bases are TGTGCCAGCAGCCCCTCCTTTGGCTACACCTTC.

This clone occurred a few times. The gene calls are TRBV11-2 and TRBJ2-1; 10 bases are a match to TRBD1. Losses at the gene ends were 5 bases for V and 6 bases for J; bases not matched to a gene: 7. Germline V CDR1 and CDR2: SGHAT, FQNNGV. The CDR3 covers 15 residues. DNA for the CDR3: TGTGCCAGCAGCGTCCGGGACAGGGGAGGCAATGAGCAGTTCTTC. It is translated as CASSVRDRGGNEQFF.

The chain has TRBV29-1 and TRBJ2-2, with TRBD1 identical over 8 bases. Per germline, CDR1 SQVTM and CDR2 ANQGSEA. CDR3 length: 14 amino acids. Losses at the gene ends were 4 bases for V and 4 bases for J; bases not matched to a gene: 5. CDR3 region: CSVAQGAGTGELFF. The CDR3 coding sequence is TGCAGCGTTGCGCAGGGGGCTGGCACCGGGGAGCTGTTTTTT.

The J gene is TRBJ1-6, the V gene TRBV10-3; no firm D call. Trimming stripped 2 bases from V and 9 bases from J, with 14 bases between. This CDR3 is 15 amino acids long. From germline, CDR1 is ENHRY and CDR2 SYGVKD. The CDR3 DNA reads TGTGCCATCAGTGAGGATAGGACTGCTGTTTCACCCCTCCACTTT. It codes for CAISEDRTAVSPLHF.

This clone has a handful of counts. The CDR3 nucleotides are TGTGCCTGGTCTTCGACAGGGGATAACTCCTACGAGCAGTACTTC. Protein product: CAWSSTGDNSYEQYF. The chain couples TRBV30 to TRBJ2-7, with 8 bases identical to TRBD1. V was pared by 5 bases and J by 0 bases, with 9 bases of the junction left unmatched. Germline-derived CDR1 and CDR2 are GTSNPN and SVGIG (reference sequence). This CDR3 is 15 amino acids long. The whole variable domain, filled in from reference TRBV30 and TRBJ2-7, reads SQTIHQWPATLVQPVGSPLSLECTVEGTSNPNLYWYRQAAGRGLQLLFYSVGIGQISSEVPQNLSASRPQDRQFILSSKKLLLSDSGFYLCAWSSTGDNSYEQYFGPGTRLTVT.

J is TRBJ2-6 and V is TRBV2; TRBD1 might be the D (5 bases). Germline CDR1 and CDR2: SNHLY and FYNNEI. Deletions cut 7 bases from V and 2 bases from J, with 9 bases between. This CDR3 has 14 amino acids. The CDR3 DNA follows: TGTGCCAGCAATAGGGGCGCTGGGGCCAACGTCCTGACTTTC. Protein sequence: CASNRGAGANVLTF.

The chain recombines TRBV9 with TRBJ2-7; either TRBD1 or TRBD2 may fit D (5 bases each). There are 16 residues in the CDR3. V lost 0 bases, J lost 0 bases, and 13 bases lay in between. CDR1 SGDLS and CDR2 YYNGEE come from the germline V gene. The DNA of the CDR3 is TGTGCCAGCAGCGTAGGCGAGGGGCTAAGCTCCTACGAGCAGTACTTC. Translated: CASSVGEGLSSYEQYF.

This clone has a handful of counts. The chain links TRBV29-1 to TRBJ2-7; D possibly corresponds to TRBD2 (6 bases). CDR3 length: 12 amino acids. Trimming removed 4 bases from V and 5 bases from J, with 12 bases in between. Germline values: CDR1 SQVTM, CDR2 ANQGSEA. The CDR3 DNA follows: TGCAGCGTTGGGGGAGCGGGTCACGAGCAGTACTTC. It yields the protein CSVGGAGHEQYF.

This sequence joins TRBV2 and TRBJ2-5; possibly TRBD2 for D (7 bases). CDR1 is SNHLY, CDR2 FYNNEI, per germline. The CDR3 has 13 amino acids. Trimming removed 0 bases at V and 9 bases at J, with 11 bases between. In nucleotides, the CDR3 is TGTGCCAGCAGTGAAGCGGGGGGGGCTCCCCAGTACTTC. This gives the protein CASSEAGGAPQYF.